The source of this T cell receptor (beta chain) is a study of breast tumors, draining lymph nodes, adjacent tissues. Study conclusions and caveats: Findings are consistent with lymph node origin and intratumoral expansion of most tumor T cells. Tumors had less TCR diversity than lymph nodes, more than nontumor tissue. Luminal-like breast cancer showed significantly greater tumor-nontumor repertoire similarity than basal-like breast cancer did.

Ten or more counts support this clonotype. What it binds is not known. Axillary draining lymph nodes of breast cancer patients supplied the node samples. The CDR3 spans 14 residues. V lost 0 bases, J lost 8 bases, and 14 bases lay in between. Germline V CDR1 and CDR2: SGDLS, YYNGEE. In TCRdb, the multiplex PCR reads were re-called with MiXCR into one record per CDR3 protein. The data show more than 80,000 distinct CDR3 sequences, with around 30% seen just once and 5.5% to 7% held by the top ten. The genes are TRBV9 and TRBJ1-2, with a weak D call TRBD1 (5 bases). The sequenced sample was axillary lymph node tissue. The clonotype comes from a female donor with breast cancer. Some clones in this sample may be carry-over from other donors' samples. The CDR3 bases are TGTGCCAGCAGCGTAGGAGGCAGGGCCATCGGCTACACCTTC. Translated, it gives CASSVGGRAIGYTF.